This entry lists 9 T cell receptor beta chains sequenced from one sample in a study of molecular identifiers for immune sequencing clone quantification (dated by TCRdb to the late 2010s). Receptors were amplified or captured by PCR. Sequencing was carried out with a NextSeq 500. The public reads were reanalyzed by TCRdb: fastp trimming at Q25, MiXCR alignment, in-frame beta chains only. Each CDR3 protein gets just one entry, which takes the most common genes and DNA from the rows behind it. Counted in this sample were approximately 550,000 distinct CDR3 sequences; less than 30% of them appeared once. The ten largest account for just over 0.75% of the sample. The sample comprised naive CD8+ T cells from blood, with Jurkat cell RNA spiked in. The cell subset or site label for this specimen denotes: FACS-sorted CD8+CD4-CCR7+CD45RA+ naive T cells. The receptors come from a human donor in good health. Some libraries in this study had Jurkat cell RNA spiked in.

As regards this clonotype: A clone one base away is much larger, so this may be a read error. This chain uses TRBV14 with TRBJ2-7, with a possible D match to TRBD2 (6 bases). Trimming cost V 4 bases and J 0 bases, with 13 bases left between them. Germline lookup yields CDR1 SGHDN and CDR2 FVKESK. This CDR3 spans 15 amino acids. Written as DNA, the CDR3 is TGTGCCAGCAGCCGCGGGACCGCCCTCTCCTACGAGCAGTACTTC. This codes for CASSRGTALSYEQYF.

This clonotype was seen at least ten times. The rearrangement links TRBV7-8 to TRBJ2-3; 8 bases match TRBD2. Germline V lookup: CDR1 SGHVS, CDR2 FQNEAQ. The CDR3 covers 16 residues. V trimming: 1 base; J trimming: 4 bases; junction bases outside the gene matches: 7. The CDR3 nucleotides are TGTGCCAGCAGCTTAGGGCCGGGACTAGTAGCAGATACGCAGTATTTT. Amino acid sequence: CASSLGPGLVADTQYF.

As for this clonotype: Germline is not matched at one junction end, which may reflect a read error. This sequence joins TRBV5-6 and TRBJ2-7; 10 bases fit TRBD2. Germline values: CDR1 SGHDT, CDR2 YYEEEE. This CDR3 is 16 amino acids long. CDR3 protein: CACSLRLAGALGEQYF. CDR3 sequence (DNA): TGTGCCTGCAGCTTGAGGCTAGCGGGGGCCCTCGGCGAGCAGTACTTC.

V gene TRBV19 combines with J gene TRBJ2-3; 9 bases match TRBD2. The CDR3 runs 17 residues. Germline lookup yields CDR1 LNHDA and CDR2 SQIVND (reference sequence). Losses at the gene ends were 3 bases for V and 14 bases for J; bases not matched to a gene: 21. CDR3 region: CASSIPLSGSGGPETYF. The CDR3 region has the DNA TGTGCCAGTAGTATTCCCCTCTCGGGCAGCGGGGGGCCGGAAACGTATTTT.

As regards this clonotype: This is likely a read error, given that the CDR3 carries no conserved phenylalanine or tryptophan at its end. The J gene is TRBJ1-1, the V gene TRBV9; 10 bases agree with TRBD1. The CDR3 covers 16 residues. Losses at the gene ends were 7 bases for V and 0 bases for J; bases not matched to a gene: 9. From germline, CDR1 is SGDLS and CDR2 YYNGEE. The chain's CDR3 is CASARRDRGLNTEAFL. CDR3 DNA: TGTGCCAGCGCTCGTAGGGACAGGGGCCTGAACACTGAAGCTTTCCTT.

About this clonotype itself: A junction end diverges from the germline sequence, so it may reflect a read error. J is TRBJ2-5 and V is TRBV12-3 or TRBV12-4, with D possibly being TRBD1 or TRBD2 (5 bases each). CDR3 length: 14 residues. CDR3 amino acids: CASSFSGDQETQYF. The CDR3 DNA reads TGTGCCAGCAGTTTTTCTGGGGACCAGGAGACCCAGTACTTC.

The CDR3 DNA reads as TGTGCCAGCAGTTACTCCGGGGGGTATGAAGCTTTCTTT. Protein: CASSYSGGYEAFF. The J gene is TRBJ1-1, the V gene TRBV6-2 or TRBV6-3, with a tentative D call TRBD1 (5 bases). CDR1 and CDR2 (germline): MNHEY, SVGEGT. Trimming pared 0 bases from V and 7 bases from J, leaving 9 bases between. This CDR3 spans 13 amino acids.

The sample holds a few counts of this clonotype. The CDR3, as DNA: TGTGCCAGTAGCCAGTACTTTCAGGGGGGTAGCGAGCAGTTCTTC. Amino acid sequence: CASSQYFQGGSEQFF. The chain combines TRBV19 with TRBJ2-1, with a tentative D call TRBD1 (7 bases). V was clipped by 6 bases and J by 10 bases, with 22 bases between them. The CDR3 length is 15 residues. Germline V gene sequence: CDR1 LNHDA, CDR2 SQIVND (reference sequence).

This clonotype was recorded a few times. The V call is TRBV11-2, the J call TRBJ1-5, with D maybe TRBD1 (5 bases). Germline V gene sequence: CDR1 SGHAT, CDR2 FQNNGV. Trimming took 1 base from V and 1 from J, leaving 8 bases between them. This CDR3 region has 15 residues. CDR3: CASSLGEGSNQPQHF. The CDR3 coding sequence is TGTGCCAGCAGCTTAGGGGAGGGGAGCAATCAGCCCCAGCATTTT.